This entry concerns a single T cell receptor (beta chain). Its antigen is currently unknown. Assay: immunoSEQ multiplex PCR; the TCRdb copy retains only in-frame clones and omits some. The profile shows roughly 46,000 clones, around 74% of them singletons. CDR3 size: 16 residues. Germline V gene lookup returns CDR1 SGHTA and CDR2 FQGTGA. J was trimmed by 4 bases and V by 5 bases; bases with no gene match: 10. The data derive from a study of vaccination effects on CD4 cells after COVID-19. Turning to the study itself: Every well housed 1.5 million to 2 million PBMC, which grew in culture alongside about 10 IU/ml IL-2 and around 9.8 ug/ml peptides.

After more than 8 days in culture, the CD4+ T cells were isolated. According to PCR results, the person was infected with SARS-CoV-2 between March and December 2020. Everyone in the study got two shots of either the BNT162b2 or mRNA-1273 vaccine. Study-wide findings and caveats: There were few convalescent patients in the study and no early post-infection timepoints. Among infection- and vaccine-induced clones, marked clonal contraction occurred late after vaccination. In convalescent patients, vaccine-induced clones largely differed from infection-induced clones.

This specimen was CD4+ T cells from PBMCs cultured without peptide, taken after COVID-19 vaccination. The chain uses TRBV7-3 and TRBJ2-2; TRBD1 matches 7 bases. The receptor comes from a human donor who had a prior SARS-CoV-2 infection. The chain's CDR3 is CASSLQGPVGTGELFF. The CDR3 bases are TGTGCCAGCAGCCTACAGGGGCCTGTGGGCACCGGGGAGCTGTTTTTT.